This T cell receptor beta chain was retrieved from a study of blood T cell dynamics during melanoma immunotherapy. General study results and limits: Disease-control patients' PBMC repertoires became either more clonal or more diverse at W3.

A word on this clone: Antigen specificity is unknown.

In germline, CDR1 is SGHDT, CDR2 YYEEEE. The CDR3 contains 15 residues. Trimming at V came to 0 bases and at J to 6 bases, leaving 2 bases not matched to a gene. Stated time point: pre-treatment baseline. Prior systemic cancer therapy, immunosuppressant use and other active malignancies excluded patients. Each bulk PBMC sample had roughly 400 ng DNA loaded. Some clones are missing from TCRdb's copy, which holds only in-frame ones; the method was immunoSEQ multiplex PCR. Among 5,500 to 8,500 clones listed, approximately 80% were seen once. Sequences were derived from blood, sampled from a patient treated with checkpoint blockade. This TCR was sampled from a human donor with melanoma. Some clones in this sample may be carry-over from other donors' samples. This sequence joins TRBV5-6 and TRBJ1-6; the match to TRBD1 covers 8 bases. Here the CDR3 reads CASSLAGTGNSPLHF. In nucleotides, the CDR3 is TGTGCCAGCAGCTTGGCCGGGACAGGTAATTCACCCCTCCACTTT.